This T cell receptor beta chain was captured in a study of blood T cell repertoires in COVID-19. Study summary: Samples came from the United States, Italy and Spain, spanning acute and convalescent COVID-19. T cells, B-cell-depleted T cells, or PBMCs supplied cDNA or gDNA.

Authors' processing steps: For nucleated cells, counts were estimated from reference gene primer amplification. Sequencing used immunoSEQ multiplex PCR; TCRdb keeps in-frame clones, though not all of them. V and J calls and clone size come straight from that table; D and trimming were deduced from the DNA. Of around 310,000 clones in the sample, 88% were seen once. Germline assignment: CDR1 LGHDT and CDR2 YNNKEL (reference sequence). V lost 0 bases and J 0 bases, leaving 13 bases between the germline ends. The CDR3 extends over 17 amino acids. The chain couples TRBV3-1 (or the pseudogene TRBV3-2) to TRBJ2-3; D is ambiguous. The sample consisted of peripheral blood. The source of this sequence is a woman in her fifties or sixties with active or convalescent COVID-19. As DNA, the CDR3 is TGTGCCAGCAGCCAAGAAATGGCGGTCCCTAGCACAGATACGCAGTATTTT. Its translation is CASSQEMAVPSTDTQYF.